The following is a TCR beta chain sequence with its context. Each tumor contributed about 19-55 mg of diced tissue. These data are taken from a study of early stage breast cancer tumors. Study overall: Average read coverage per sample was 9.5 to 10-fold.

Generated by immunoSEQ multiplex PCR, the TCRdb table keeps only in-frame clones and is missing some. The table records nearly 25,000 clones, 60% to 70% of them present only once. CDR1 and CDR2 (germline): LNHDA, SQIVND (reference sequence). CDR3 length: 13 amino acids. The V end was cut by 3 bases, the J end by 4 bases, with 10 bases between. This receptor was taken from a person aged 55 to 75 with breast cancer. Specimen: breast tumor tissue. The rearrangement uses TRBV19 and TRBJ2-7; D possibly corresponds to TRBD1 (6 bases). CDR3 nucleotide sequence: TGTGCCAGTAGTATGGGGGCAGCGTACGAGCAGTACTTC. Encoded protein: CASSMGAAYEQYF.